Listed here are 13 T cell receptor beta chains from one sample, sequenced in a study of T cells in Graves' hyperthyroidism and ophthalmopathy. Amplification targeted TCR beta CDR3 regions from RNA transcripts. The HTBI primer set drove a first-round RT-PCR of the TCR CDR3. TCRdb re-analysed the multiplex PCR reads in MiXCR, keeping a single row per CDR3 protein. The data show hundreds of thousands of distinct CDR3 sequences, roughly 14% seen once. The sequenced sample was blood. The receptors stem from a woman in her forties with Graves' ophthalmopathy.

This clonotype was found many times. The rearrangement links TRBV2 to TRBJ1-2, with TRBD1 matching 11 bases. This CDR3 spans 14 amino acids. CDR1 is SNHLY and CDR2 is FYNNEI in the germline V gene. The trim removed 6 bases at V and 8 bases at J, leaving 8 bases unmatched. The CDR3 loop is CASRGDRGDLGYTF. CDR3 coding DNA: TGTGCCAGCAGGGGGGACAGGGGGGACCTGGGCTACACCTTC.

This clonotype has ten or more counts. The V and J genes are TRBV6-1 and TRBJ1-2, with 11 bases fitting TRBD1. The V gene's germline CDR1 is MNHNS and CDR2 SASEGT. Trimming removed 4 bases from V and 5 bases from J; junction bases left unmatched: 3. The CDR3 runs 14 residues. The CDR3 coding sequence is TGTGCCAGCAGTGCCGGGACAGGGGGGTATGGCTACACCTTC. Its translation: CASSAGTGGYGYTF.

This clonotype was seen ten or more times. The chain carries TRBV12-3 or TRBV12-4 and TRBJ2-5; D gene ambiguous. This CDR3 region has 13 residues. The V end was cut by 6 bases, the J end by 3 bases, with 11 bases between. The CDR3: CASSRSREETQYF. The CDR3 DNA reads as TGTGCCAGCAGCCGGTCGCGCGAAGAGACCCAGTACTTC.

This clonotype was observed at least ten times. The chain recombines TRBV12-3 or TRBV12-4 with TRBJ2-2, with 10 bases matching TRBD2. The CDR3 length is 16 residues. V lost 3 bases, J lost 6 bases, and 7 bases stayed unmatched. The CDR3 bases are TGTGCCAGCAGTTTTGGCTTTCTAGCGGGAGCCGGGGAGCTGTTTTTT. It specifies CASSFGFLAGAGELFF.

The chain joins TRBV7-9 to TRBJ2-7, with D possibly being TRBD2 (5 bases). The V gene lost 2 bases and the J gene lost 5 bases, with 16 bases spanning the gap. CDR1 is SEHNR and CDR2 is FQNEAQ in the germline V gene (reference sequence). This CDR3 spans 15 amino acids. The CDR3 sequence: CASSLTSRAVHEQYF. The CDR3 DNA is TGTGCCAGCAGCTTAACTAGTAGGGCGGTCCACGAGCAGTACTTC. The whole variable domain, remainder taken from reference TRBV7-9 and TRBJ2-7, is DTGVSQNPRHKITKRGQNVTFRCDPISEHNRLYWYRQTLGQGPEFLTYFQNEAQLEKSRLLSDRFSAERPKGSFSTLEIQRTEQGDSAMYLCASSLTSRAVHEQYFGPGTRLTVT.

This clonotype was seen many times. The V call is TRBV10-3, the J call TRBJ2-7; the D is unclear. Germline CDR1 is ENHRY and CDR2 is SYGVKD. Trimming removed 2 bases from V and 2 bases from J, with 7 bases in between. CDR3 length equals 13 residues. CDR3 amino acids: CAISEAVTYEQYF. Here the CDR3 DNA reads TGTGCCATCAGTGAGGCGGTAACCTACGAGCAGTACTTC.

This clonotype has at least ten counts. This sequence joins TRBV5-1 and TRBJ2-5; the D is unclear. Deletions cut 6 bases from V and 1 base from J, with 22 bases between. In germline, CDR1 is SGHRS, CDR2 YFSETQ. This CDR3 contains 17 residues. CDR3 region: CASNLTPSTSAQETQYF. DNA for the CDR3: TGCGCCAGCAACCTAACACCGAGCACCTCGGCCCAAGAGACCCAGTACTTC.

A word on this clonotype: At one of its ends the junction is not consistent with the germline gene, which may arise from a read error. This chain connects TRBV12-3 or TRBV12-4 to TRBJ2-7; D is undetermined. CDR3 size: 14 residues. In DNA form, the CDR3 reads TGTGCCAGCAGTTTAGGGGCTGCCACCTACGAGCAGCACTTC. This encodes CASSLGAATYEQHF.

This clonotype was seen ten or more times. The chain has TRBV6-1 and TRBJ1-5; D unclear. Germline V CDR1 and CDR2: MNHNS, SASEGT. Trimming removed 1 base at V and 2 bases at J, with 6 bases between. The CDR3 has 14 residues. The CDR3 protein is CASSEVLGNQPQHF. For the CDR3, the DNA is TGTGCCAGCAGTGAAGTTTTAGGCAATCAGCCCCAGCATTTT.

The table lists this clonotype with a few counts. The rearrangement joins TRBV12-3 or TRBV12-4 to TRBJ2-5; TRBD2 matches 8 bases. V lost 3 bases, J lost 5 bases, and 14 bases stayed unmatched. The CDR3 sequence is 17 residues long. The CDR3 bases are TGTGCCAGCAGTTTGCGGGGACTAGTGATTAGTGAGGAGACCCAGTACTTC. The encoded protein is CASSLRGLVISEETQYF.

In its sample, this clonotype was seen a few times. Possible read error: a much larger clone is one base away. The DNA for the CDR3 is TGTGCCAGCAGCGCAGGGTTTATGAACACTGAAGCTTCCTTT. This translates into CASSAGFMNTEASF. The chain joins TRBV11-3 to TRBJ1-1; weak D call: TRBD1 (5 bases). This CDR3 is 14 amino acids long. Per germline, CDR1 SGHNT and CDR2 YENEEA.

This clonotype has ten or more counts. The chain couples TRBV24-1 to TRBJ1-2, with D perhaps matching TRBD1 (5 bases). Trimming stripped 4 bases from V and 2 bases from J, with 10 bases between. The germline CDR1 and CDR2 sequences are KGHDR and SFDVKD. This CDR3 spans 14 amino acids. The CDR3 bases are TGTGCCACCAGTGACCCGGGACTCAACTATGGCTACACCTTC. Its translation is CATSDPGLNYGYTF.

This clonotype has at least ten counts. The chain is built from TRBV24-1 and TRBJ1-2; 8 bases match TRBD1. J gave up 4 bases and V 4 bases, and 4 bases lay outside the gene matches. CDR3 length: 14 amino acids. From germline, CDR1 is KGHDR and CDR2 SFDVKD. DNA for the CDR3: TGTGCCACCAGTGACCGTGACAGGGGCTATGGCTACACCTTC. It translates to CATSDRDRGYGYTF.